This record concerns one T cell receptor beta chain sequence. Its cognate antigen is unknown. CDR3 size: 14 residues. In germline, CDR1 is SGHRS, CDR2 YFSETQ. The V gene end was trimmed by 2 bases and the J gene end by 3 bases; junction bases not matched to a gene: 5. The sample originates from a study of beta chain features in type 1 diabetes. Study outcomes and limitations: Moderately but significantly shorter TCRB CDR3s were found in Type 1 diabetes patients in all four CD4+ subsets.

The study reverse transcribed the entire isolated RNA, so it sequenced expressed TCRB transcripts. Sequenced by immunoSEQ multiplex PCR; TCRdb stores in-frame clones only, minus some. Seen here are more than 100,000 clones, 25% to 35% observed once, and the top ten hold under 0.55%. The chain links TRBV5-1 to TRBJ2-7, with 7 bases identical to TRBD2. The clonotype comes from a woman aged 18-29 years with type 1 diabetes. Specimen: central memory CD4+ T cells from blood. In DNA, the CDR3 is TGCGCCAGCAGCTTCGCGGGAGAAGACTACGAGCAGTACTTC. It translates to CASSFAGEDYEQYF.